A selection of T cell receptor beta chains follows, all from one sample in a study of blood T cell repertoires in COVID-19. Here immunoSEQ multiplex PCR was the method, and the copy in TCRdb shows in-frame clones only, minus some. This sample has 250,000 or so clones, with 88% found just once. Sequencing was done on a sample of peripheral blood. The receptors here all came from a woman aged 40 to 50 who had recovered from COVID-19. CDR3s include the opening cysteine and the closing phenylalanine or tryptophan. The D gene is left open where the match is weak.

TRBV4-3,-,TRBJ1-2,TGCGCCAGCAGCCAAGTCACCATCGGGGGCTACACCTTC,CASSQVTIGGYTF
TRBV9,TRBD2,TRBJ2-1,TGTGCCAGCAGCCAAGTTCAGGGCGGGAGACAAGGTGAGCAGTTCTTC,CASSQVQGGRQGEQFF
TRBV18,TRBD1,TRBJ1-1,TGTGCCAGCTCACCAGGGACAGGGGGCCGAAACACTGAAGCTTTCTTT,CASSPGTGGRNTEAFF
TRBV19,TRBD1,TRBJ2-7,TGTGCCAGTAGTTACTGGACAGGGGGAATCTCCTACGAGCAGTACTTC,CASSYWTGGISYEQYF
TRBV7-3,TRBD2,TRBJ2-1,TGTGCCAGCAGCTTAGGGGGACTAGCGGGGAATGAGCAGTTCTTC,CASSLGGLAGNEQFF
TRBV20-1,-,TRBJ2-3,TGCAGTGCCGACCCGGGAGATACGCAGTATTTT,CSADPGDTQYF
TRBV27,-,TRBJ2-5,TGTGCCACCAAGGCCAGGGGCCAAGAGACCCAGTACTTC,CATKARGQETQYF
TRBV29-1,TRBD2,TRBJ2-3,TGCAGCGTCCGCGGGAGGGCGGCAGATACGCAGTATTTT,CSVRGRAADTQYF
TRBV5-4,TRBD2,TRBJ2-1,TGTGCCAGCAGCCCCGGGGGGGACTTTGGCGGGGGTGAGCAGTTCTTC,CASSPGGDFGGGEQFF
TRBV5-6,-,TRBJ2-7,TGTGCCAGCAGGAAAGAGGGCGAGCAGTACTTC,CASRKEGEQYF
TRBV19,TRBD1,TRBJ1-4,TGTGCCACCAAAGGGGGCAGGGGGAATGAAAAACTGTTTTTT,CATKGGRGNEKLFF
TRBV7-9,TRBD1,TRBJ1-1,TGTGCCAGCAGCCCCCGGACAGGGGTCTTTGGCACTGAAGCTTTCTTT,CASSPRTGVFGTEAFF
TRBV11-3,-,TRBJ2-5,TGTGCCAGCAGCCCGGGACTCCTGGGGGGCCAAGAGACCCAGTACTTC,CASSPGLLGGQETQYF
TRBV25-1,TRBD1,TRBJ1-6,TGTGCCAGCAGCCAGACAGGGATCTATAATTCACCCCTCCACTTT,CASSQTGIYNSPLHF
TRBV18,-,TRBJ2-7,TGTGCCAGCTCCACGGGGGTTAACGAGCAGTACTTC,CASSTGVNEQYF